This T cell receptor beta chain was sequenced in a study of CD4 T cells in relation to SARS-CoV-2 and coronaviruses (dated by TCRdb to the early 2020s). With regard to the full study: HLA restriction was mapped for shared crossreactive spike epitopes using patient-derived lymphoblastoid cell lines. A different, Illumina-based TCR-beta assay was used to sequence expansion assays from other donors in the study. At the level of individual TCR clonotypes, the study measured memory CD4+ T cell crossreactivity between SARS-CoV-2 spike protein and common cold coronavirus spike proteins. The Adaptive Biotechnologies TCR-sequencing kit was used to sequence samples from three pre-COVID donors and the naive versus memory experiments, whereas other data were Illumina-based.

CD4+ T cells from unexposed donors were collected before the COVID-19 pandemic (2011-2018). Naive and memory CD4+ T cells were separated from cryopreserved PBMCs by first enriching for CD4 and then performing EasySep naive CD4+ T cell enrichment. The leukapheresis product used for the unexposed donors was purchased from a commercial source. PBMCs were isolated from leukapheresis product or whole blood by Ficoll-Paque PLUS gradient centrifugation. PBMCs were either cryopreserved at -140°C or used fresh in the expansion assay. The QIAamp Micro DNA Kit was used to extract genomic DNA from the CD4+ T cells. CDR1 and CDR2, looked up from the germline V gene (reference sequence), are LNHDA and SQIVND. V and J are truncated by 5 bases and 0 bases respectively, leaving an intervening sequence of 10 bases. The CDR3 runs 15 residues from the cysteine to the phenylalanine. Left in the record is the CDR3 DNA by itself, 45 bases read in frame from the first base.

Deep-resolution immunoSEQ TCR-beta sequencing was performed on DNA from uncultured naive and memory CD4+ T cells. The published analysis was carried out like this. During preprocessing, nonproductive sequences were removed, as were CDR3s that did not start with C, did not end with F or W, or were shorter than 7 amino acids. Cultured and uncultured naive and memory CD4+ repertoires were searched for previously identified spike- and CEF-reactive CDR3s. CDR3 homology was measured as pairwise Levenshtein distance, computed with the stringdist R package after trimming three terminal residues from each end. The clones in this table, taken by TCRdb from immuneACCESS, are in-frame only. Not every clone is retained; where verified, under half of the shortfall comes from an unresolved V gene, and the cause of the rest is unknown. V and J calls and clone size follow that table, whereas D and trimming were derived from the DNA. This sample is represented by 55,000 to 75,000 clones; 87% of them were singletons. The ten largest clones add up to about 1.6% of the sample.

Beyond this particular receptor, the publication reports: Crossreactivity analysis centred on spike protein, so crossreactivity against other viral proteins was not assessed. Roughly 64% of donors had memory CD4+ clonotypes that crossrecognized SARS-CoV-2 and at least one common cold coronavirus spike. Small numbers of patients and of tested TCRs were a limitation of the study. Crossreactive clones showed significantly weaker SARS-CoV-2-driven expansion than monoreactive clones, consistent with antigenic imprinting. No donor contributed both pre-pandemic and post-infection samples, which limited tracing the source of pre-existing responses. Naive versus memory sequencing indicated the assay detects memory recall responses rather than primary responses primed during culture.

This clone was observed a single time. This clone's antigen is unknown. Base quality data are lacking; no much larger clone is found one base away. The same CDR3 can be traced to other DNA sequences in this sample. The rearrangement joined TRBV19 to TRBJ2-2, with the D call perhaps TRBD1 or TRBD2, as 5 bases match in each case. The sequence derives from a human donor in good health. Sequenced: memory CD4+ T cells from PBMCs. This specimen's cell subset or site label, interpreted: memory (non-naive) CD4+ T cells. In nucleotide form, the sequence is TGTGCCAGTAGTTCTGGGGACGCGAACACCGGGGAGCTGTTTTTT. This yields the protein CASSSGDANTGELFF.